Listed below are T cell receptor beta chains from one sample, sequenced in a study of PD-1 blockade in classical Hodgkin lymphoma. Profiled with immunoSEQ multiplex PCR; TCRdb holds only in-frame clones, not every one. Of 43,000 or so clones listed, 78% were seen once; the top ten hold more than 35%. The sample here was peripheral blood mononuclear cells (PBMCs), taken before the fourth cycle of nivolumab. The receptors here all came from a human donor with classical Hodgkin lymphoma. The CDR3 runs from the conserved cysteine through the conserved F or W. A D gene is named only where the DNA matches it firmly. Clone sizes are given selectively: once, few, many, or a class where the clone is expanded.

CASIRGTANTEAFF,TGTGCCAGCATCCGCGGGACGGCGAACACTGAAGCTTTCTTT,TRBV5-5,TRBJ1-1,.,few
CASSFGTGSYEQYF,TGTGCCAGCAGCTTCGGGACGGGCTCCTACGAGCAGTACTTC,TRBV5-4,TRBJ2-7,.,few
CASSQGVMNTGELFF,TGCGCCAGCAGCCAAGGAGTAATGAACACCGGGGAGCTGTTTTTT,TRBV4-3,TRBJ2-2,.,once
CASSVDRETTEAFF,TGTGCCAGCAGCGTAGATAGGGAAACCACTGAAGCTTTCTTT,TRBV9,TRBJ1-1,.,.
CASGQGYEQYF,TGTGCCAGCGGACAGGGTTACGAGCAGTACTTC,TRBV18,TRBJ2-7,TRBD1,.
CASSLRENEKLFF,TGTGCCAGCAGCTTAAGGGAAAATGAAAAACTGTTTTTT,TRBV7-9,TRBJ1-4,.,.
CSVRTGHPHEQYF,TGCAGCGTTAGGACAGGGCACCCTCACGAGCAGTACTTC,TRBV29-1,TRBJ2-7,TRBD1,.
CAISTGFSEQYF,TGTGCCATAAGTACAGGGTTTAGCGAGCAGTACTTC,TRBV10-3,TRBJ2-7,.,.
CASSLVNRPDEQYF,TGCGCCAGCAGCTTGGTTAACAGGCCCGACGAGCAGTACTTC,TRBV5-1,TRBJ2-7,.,.
CASSGGAPFGGNQPQHF,TGTGCCAGTAGTGGGGGGGCTCCTTTTGGGGGCAATCAGCCCCAGCATTTT,TRBV19,TRBJ1-5,.,.
CASSLVGGRGEQYF,TGTGCCAGCAGCTTAGTCGGGGGGCGCGGCGAGCAGTACTTC,TRBV7-2,TRBJ2-7,.,many
CASSRAGGREAEQFF,TGTGCCAGCAGCAGAGCGGGGGGGAGGGAAGCTGAGCAGTTCTTC,TRBV7-9,TRBJ2-1,TRBD2,.
CASSFSGGANTGELFF,TGCGCCAGCAGCTTTAGCGGGGGGGCGAACACCGGGGAGCTGTTTTTT,TRBV5-1,TRBJ2-2,TRBD2,.
CSVTGWNTEAFF,TGCAGCGTTACAGGGTGGAACACTGAAGCTTTCTTT,TRBV29-1,TRBJ1-1,.,.
CALLGEKLFF,TGTGCCCTGCTGGGTGAAAAACTGTTTTTT,TRBV6-6,TRBJ1-4,.,.
CASSFPGGVELNYEQYF,TGTGCCAGCAGCTTCCCGGGGGGCGTCGAATTAAACTACGAGCAGTACTTC,TRBV11-2,TRBJ2-7,.,.
CASSLEGNTEAFF,TGTGCCAGCAGCCTCGAAGGGAACACTGAAGCTTTCTTT,TRBV11-3,TRBJ1-1,.,.
CATSRDPPAAGNTIYF,TGTGCCACCAGCAGAGATCCCCCCGCGGCCGGAAACACCATATATTTT,TRBV15,TRBJ1-3,.,once
CASSSRDGPYEQYF,TGTGCCAGCAGCTCCCGGGACGGACCCTACGAGCAGTACTTC,TRBV11-3,TRBJ2-7,.,.
CASSFVQGGYGYTF,TGTGCCAGCAGCTTCGTTCAAGGAGGCTATGGCTACACCTTC,TRBV7-6,TRBJ1-2,.,.
CASSLQDILGHSPLHF,TGTGCCAGCAGCTTACAAGATATCCTTGGGCATTCACCCCTCCACTTT,TRBV11-3,TRBJ1-6,.,few
CASSIHGNTEAFF,TGTGCCAGTAGTATACATGGGAACACTGAAGCTTTCTTT,TRBV19,TRBJ1-1,.,few
CASSNGGWVRNQPQHF,TGTGCCAGTAGTAATGGGGGATGGGTGAGAAATCAGCCCCAGCATTTT,TRBV19,TRBJ1-5,.,.
CASSNEGRDSNQPQHF,TGTGCCAGCAGCAACGAGGGGAGGGATAGCAATCAGCCCCAGCATTTT,TRBV21-1,TRBJ1-5,.,.